This T cell receptor (beta chain) emerged from a study of blood T cell repertoires in COVID-19. This CDR3 has 14 amino acids. Profiling relied on immunoSEQ multiplex PCR, and the TCRdb table lists in-frame clones only, not all of them. The sample records some 400,000 clones, around 87% being singletons. The J gene is TRBJ2-2, the V gene TRBV21-1; the D call of TRBD1 is as the table states it, not checked on the DNA. TRBV21-1 is termed a pseudogene. The sequence derives from a woman in her twenties or thirties with COVID-19, enrolled during active disease. The sequencing sample was made of peripheral blood. Here the CDR3 reads CASSKKEQTGELFF. The CDR3 coding sequence is TGTGCCAGCAGTAAAAAGGAACAGACCGGGGAGCTGTTTTTT.